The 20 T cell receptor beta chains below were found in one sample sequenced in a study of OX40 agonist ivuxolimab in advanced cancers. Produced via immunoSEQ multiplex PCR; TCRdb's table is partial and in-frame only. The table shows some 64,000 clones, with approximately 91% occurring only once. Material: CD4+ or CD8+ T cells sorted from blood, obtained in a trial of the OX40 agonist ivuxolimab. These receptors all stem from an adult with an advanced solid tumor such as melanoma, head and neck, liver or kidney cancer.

The CDR3 nucleotides are TGTGCCAGCAGCAGGGGGCGGCCCTATGGCTACACCTTC. Translated, it gives CASSRGRPYGYTF. V is TRBV6-5 and J is TRBJ1-2, with 8 bases aligning to TRBD1. Unmatched junction bases numbered 4, after V lost 6 bases and J lost 4 bases. This CDR3 has 13 amino acids. Germline V lookup: CDR1 MNHEY, CDR2 SVGAGI.

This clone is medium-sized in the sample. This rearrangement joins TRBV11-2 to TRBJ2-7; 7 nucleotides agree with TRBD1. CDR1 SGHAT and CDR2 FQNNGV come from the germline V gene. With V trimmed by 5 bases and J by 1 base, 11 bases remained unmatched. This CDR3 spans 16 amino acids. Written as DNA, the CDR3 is TGTGCCAGCAGCGAGGTCCCCGGGACAGCATCCTACGAGCAGTACTTC. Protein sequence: CASSEVPGTASYEQYF.

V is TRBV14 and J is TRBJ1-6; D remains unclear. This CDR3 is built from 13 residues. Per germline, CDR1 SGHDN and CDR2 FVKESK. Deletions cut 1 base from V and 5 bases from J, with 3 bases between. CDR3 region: CASSQVNNSPLHF. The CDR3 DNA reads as TGTGCCAGCAGCCAAGTTAATAATTCACCCCTCCACTTT.

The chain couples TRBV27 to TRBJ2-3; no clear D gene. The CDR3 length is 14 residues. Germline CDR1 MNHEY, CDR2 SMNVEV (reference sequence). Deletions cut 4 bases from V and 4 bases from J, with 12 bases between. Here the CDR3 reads CASSSATTADTQYF. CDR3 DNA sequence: TGTGCCAGCAGTTCGGCTACAACGGCAGATACGCAGTATTTT.

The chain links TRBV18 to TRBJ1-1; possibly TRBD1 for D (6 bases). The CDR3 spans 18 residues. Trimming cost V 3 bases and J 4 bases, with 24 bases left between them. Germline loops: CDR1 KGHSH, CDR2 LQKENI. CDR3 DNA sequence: TGTGCCAGCTCACCGACCCGACCAGGGGCGAAAGTAGTCACTGAAGCTTTCTTT. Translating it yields CASSPTRPGAKVVTEAFF.

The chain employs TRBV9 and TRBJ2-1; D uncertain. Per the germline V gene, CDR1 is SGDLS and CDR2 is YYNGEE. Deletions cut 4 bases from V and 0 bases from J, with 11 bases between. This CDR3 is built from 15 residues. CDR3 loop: CASSRLDFSYNEQFF. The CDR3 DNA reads TGTGCCAGCAGCCGCCTAGACTTCTCCTACAATGAGCAGTTCTTC.

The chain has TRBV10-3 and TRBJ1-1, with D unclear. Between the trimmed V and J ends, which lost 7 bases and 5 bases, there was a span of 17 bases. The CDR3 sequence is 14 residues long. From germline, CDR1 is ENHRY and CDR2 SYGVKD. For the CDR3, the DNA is TGTGCCATCACTACGCTGACACTAGAAACTGAAGCTTTCTTT. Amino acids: CAITTLTLETEAFF.

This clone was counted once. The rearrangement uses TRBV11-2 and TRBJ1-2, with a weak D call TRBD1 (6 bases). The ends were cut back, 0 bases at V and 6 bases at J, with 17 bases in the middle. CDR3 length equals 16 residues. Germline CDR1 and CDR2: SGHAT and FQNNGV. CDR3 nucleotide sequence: TGTGCCAGCAGCTTAGATCCGGACAGCCGAGTGCATGGCTACACCTTC. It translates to CASSLDPDSRVHGYTF.

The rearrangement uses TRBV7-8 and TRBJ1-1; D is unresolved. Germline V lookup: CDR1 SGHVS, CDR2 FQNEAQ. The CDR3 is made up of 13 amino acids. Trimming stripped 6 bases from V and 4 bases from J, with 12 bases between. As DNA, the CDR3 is TGTGCCAGCAGTTACTCTTATGGCACTGAAGCTTTCTTT. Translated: CASSYSYGTEAFF.

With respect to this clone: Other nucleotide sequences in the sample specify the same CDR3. CDR3 DNA sequence: TGTGCCAGCAGTTACTCGTCCGGGTACAATGAGCAGTTCTTC. Translating it yields CASSYSSGYNEQFF. V gene TRBV6-5 combines with J gene TRBJ2-1; D uncertain. V shed 0 bases and J shed 4 bases, with 7 bases lying between them. CDR3 size: 14 residues. CDR1 MNHEY and CDR2 SVGAGI come from the germline V gene.

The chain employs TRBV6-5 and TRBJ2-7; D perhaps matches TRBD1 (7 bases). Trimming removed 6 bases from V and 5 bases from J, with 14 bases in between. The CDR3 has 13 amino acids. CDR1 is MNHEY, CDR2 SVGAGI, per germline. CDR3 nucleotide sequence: TGTGCCAGCAGCCAGGGGGGTGGTAACGAGCAGTACTTC. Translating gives CASSQGGGNEQYF.

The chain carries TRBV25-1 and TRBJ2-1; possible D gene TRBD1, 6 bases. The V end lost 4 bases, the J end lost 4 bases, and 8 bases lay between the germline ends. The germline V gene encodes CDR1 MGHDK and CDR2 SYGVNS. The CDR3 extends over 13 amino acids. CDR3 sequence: CASSGQVYNEQFF. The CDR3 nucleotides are TGTGCCAGCAGTGGACAGGTATACAATGAGCAGTTCTTC.

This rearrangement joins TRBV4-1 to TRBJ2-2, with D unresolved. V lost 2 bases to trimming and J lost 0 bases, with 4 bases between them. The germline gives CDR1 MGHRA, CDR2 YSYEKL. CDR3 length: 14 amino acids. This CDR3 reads CASSQLPNTGELFF. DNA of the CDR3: TGCGCCAGCAGCCAATTACCGAACACCGGGGAGCTGTTTTTT.

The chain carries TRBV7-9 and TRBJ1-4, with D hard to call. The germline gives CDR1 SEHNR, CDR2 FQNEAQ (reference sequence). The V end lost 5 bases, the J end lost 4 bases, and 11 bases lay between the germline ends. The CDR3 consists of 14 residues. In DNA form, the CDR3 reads TGTGCCAGCAGCCCCACAGTTAATAATGAAAAACTGTTTTTT. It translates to CASSPTVNNEKLFF. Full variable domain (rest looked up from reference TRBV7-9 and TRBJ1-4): DTGVSQNPRHKITKRGQNVTFRCDPISEHNRLYWYRQTLGQGPEFLTYFQNEAQLEKSRLLSDRFSAERPKGSFSTLEIQRTEQGDSAMYLCASSPTVNNEKLFFGSGTQLSVL.

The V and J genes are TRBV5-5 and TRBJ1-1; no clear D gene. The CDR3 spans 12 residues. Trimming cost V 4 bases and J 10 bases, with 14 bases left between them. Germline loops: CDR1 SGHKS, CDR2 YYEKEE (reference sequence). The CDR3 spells CASSLTGSGAFF. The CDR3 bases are TGTGCCAGCAGCCTGACGGGTTCGGGAGCTTTCTTT.

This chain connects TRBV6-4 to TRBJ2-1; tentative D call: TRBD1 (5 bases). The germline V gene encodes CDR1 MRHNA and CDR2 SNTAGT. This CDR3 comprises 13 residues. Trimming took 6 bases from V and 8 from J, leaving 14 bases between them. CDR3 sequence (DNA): TGTGCCAGCAGCGCAGGGTCTTCCGATGAGCAGTTCTTC. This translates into CASSAGSSDEQFF.

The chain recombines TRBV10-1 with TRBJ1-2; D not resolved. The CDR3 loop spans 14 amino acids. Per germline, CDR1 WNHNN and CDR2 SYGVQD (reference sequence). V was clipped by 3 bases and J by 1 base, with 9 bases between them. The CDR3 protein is CASSEGANNYGYTF. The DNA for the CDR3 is TGCGCCAGCAGTGAAGGTGCCAATAACTATGGCTACACCTTC.

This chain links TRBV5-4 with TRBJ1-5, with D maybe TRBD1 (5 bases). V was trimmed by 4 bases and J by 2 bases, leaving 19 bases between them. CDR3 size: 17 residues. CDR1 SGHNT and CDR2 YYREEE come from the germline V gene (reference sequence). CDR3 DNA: TGTGCCAGCAGCCGAGGGGATGGGACTGGAGGCAATCAGCCCCAGCATTTT. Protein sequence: CASSRGDGTGGNQPQHF.

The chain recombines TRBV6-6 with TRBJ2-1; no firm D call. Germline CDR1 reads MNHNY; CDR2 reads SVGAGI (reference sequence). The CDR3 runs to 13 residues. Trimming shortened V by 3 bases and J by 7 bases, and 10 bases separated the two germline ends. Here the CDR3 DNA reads TGTGCCAGCAGTTATATGATCGGTAATGAGCAGTTCTTC. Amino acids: CASSYMIGNEQFF.

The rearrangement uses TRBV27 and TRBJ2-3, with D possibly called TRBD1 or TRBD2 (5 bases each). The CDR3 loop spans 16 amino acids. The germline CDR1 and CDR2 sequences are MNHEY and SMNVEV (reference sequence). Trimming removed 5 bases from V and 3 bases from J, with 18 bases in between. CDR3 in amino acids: CASSPFSGPITDTQYF. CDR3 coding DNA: TGTGCCAGCAGTCCCTTTTCGGGGCCGATAACAGATACGCAGTATTTT.